This T cell receptor beta chain was identified during a study of cytotoxic CD8 clonotypes in ibrutinib-treated CLL. The germline gives CDR1 SGHTS, CDR2 YDEGEE. The V end lost 2 bases, the J end lost 6 bases, and 9 bases lay between the germline ends. This CDR3 comprises 12 residues. Assay: immunoSEQ multiplex PCR; the TCRdb copy retains only in-frame clones and omits some. This sample has just over 45,000 clones, with under 75% found just once. Sequencing used PBMCs, obtained after 12 months of ibrutinib treatment. This sequence joins TRBV5-8 and TRBJ2-7, with no clear D. This clonotype originated in a human donor with chronic lymphocytic leukemia. The CDR3 protein is CASSLRVGEQYF. CDR3 bases: TGTGCCAGCAGCTTAAGGGTAGGCGAGCAGTACTTC.